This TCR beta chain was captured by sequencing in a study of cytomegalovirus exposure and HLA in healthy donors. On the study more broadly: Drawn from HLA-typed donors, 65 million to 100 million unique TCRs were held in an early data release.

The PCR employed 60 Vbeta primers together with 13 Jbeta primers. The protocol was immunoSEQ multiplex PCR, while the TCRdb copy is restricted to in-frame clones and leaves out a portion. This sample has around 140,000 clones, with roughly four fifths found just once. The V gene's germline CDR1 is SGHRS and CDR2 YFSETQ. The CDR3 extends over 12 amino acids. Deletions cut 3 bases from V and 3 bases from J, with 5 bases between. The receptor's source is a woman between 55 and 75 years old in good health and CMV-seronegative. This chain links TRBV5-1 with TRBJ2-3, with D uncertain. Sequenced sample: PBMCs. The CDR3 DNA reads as TGCGCCAGCAGCTCACGGACAGATACGCAGTATTTT. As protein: CASSSRTDTQYF.